The source of this T cell receptor (beta chain) is a study of OX40 agonist ivuxolimab in advanced cancers. At the level of the whole study: Ivuxolimab was a fully human IgG2 agonistic monoclonal antibody targeting the costimulatory receptor OX40 (CD134). Among the roughly 52 dose-escalation patients, approximately 20 had hepatocellular carcinoma, roughly 15 melanoma, 9 renal cell carcinoma and 9 head and neck cancer. Partial responses occurred in three dose-escalation patients, of whom one had hepatocellular carcinoma and two had cutaneous melanoma. Patients were allowed to have had prior anti-PD-1, anti-PD-L1 or anti-CTLA-4 therapy, and around 37% of the dose-escalation patients had previously received checkpoint inhibitors. Peripheral TCRbeta sequencing aimed to test whether ivuxolimab altered TCR sequence diversity and caused clonal T-cell expansion. The paper covers the monotherapy dose-escalation part of the phase I ivuxolimab trial, which included N ≈ 52 patients. Intravenous ivuxolimab was administered to patients every 2 weeks at six dose levels: 0.01, 0.1, 0.3, 1.5, 3 and 10 mg/kg. In the dose-escalation cohort, more than 75% of patients were male, and the mean age was roughly 60 years, with a range of 23 to 79.

The trial excluded patients who had a history of autoimmune disease or who were on systemic immunosuppression. Peripheral blood for TCR sequencing was collected from all dose cohorts at baseline, on cycle 4 day 1, and on cycle 7 day 1. The samples were taken from a phase I, first-in-human, multicenter, open-label dose-escalation trial of ivuxolimab. Adults with locally advanced or metastatic melanoma, renal cell carcinoma, hepatocellular carcinoma or head and neck squamous cell carcinoma were enrolled in the trial. Before TCR sequencing, CD4+ T cells and CD8+ T cells were sorted from peripheral blood as separate populations. A note on this clone: The antigen it binds to is not known. There are no base qualities to consult, and no much larger clone falls within one base.

What the work shows at the level of the full study, not this receptor alone: After ivuxolimab, more expanded clones were found on average in CD8+ T cells than in CD4+ T cells. Low levels of normalized T-cell clonal expansion were also seen in some nonresponding patients. Partial responders in the 0.1-3.0 mg/kg groups had among the lowest normalized peripheral clonal expansion, especially among CD8+ T cells. At doses of 0.1 to 3.0 mg/kg, clonal expansion of both CD4+ and CD8+ blood T cells was observed from baseline to week 6. Antigen specificity was not determined for the clonally expanded peripheral T cells.

To sequence the TCRbeta CDR3 region, genomic DNA was isolated from the sorted cells. TCRbeta CDR3 regions were sequenced using the immunoSEQ Assay. The source is immuneACCESS, and TCRdb retained only in-frame sequences with V and J called. Part of the clones is not carried over; for the studies checked, unresolved V genes explain less than half of this, and the remainder is unexplained. This sample lists tens of thousands of clones; approximately 89% were detected once. Less than 0.55% of the sample is in the top ten clones. Per the germline V gene, KGHSH is the CDR1 and LQKENI is the CDR2. V lost 1 base and J lost 0 bases; the stretch between them is 7 bases long. Measured from the cysteine to the phenylalanine, the CDR3 is 15 residues long. Just the 45-base CDR3 DNA is kept, in frame starting at base 1.

The source of this sequence is an adult with an advanced solid tumor such as melanoma, head and neck, liver or kidney cancer. This specimen was CD4+ or CD8+ T cells sorted from blood, taken in a trial of the OX40 agonist ivuxolimab. Recombination connected TRBV18 to TRBJ1-5; D gene: possibly TRBD1, on 6 matching bases. CDR3 region: CASSPQGHSNQPQHF. Here is the DNA: TGTGCCAGCTCACCACAGGGACATAGCAATCAGCCCCAGCATTTT.